This T cell receptor beta chain was profiled in a study of glioma-infiltrating T cells. This clonotype was counted at least ten times. Its antigen is still unknown. At one boundary the junction diverges from the germline segment, which might be a read error. Notes on the study in general: Gliomas, especially low-grade, showed above-expected tissue-blood divergence; non-neoplastic patients showed below.

Amplification of TCR alpha and beta CDR3 regions from RNA used iRepertoire nested multiplex PCR. TCRdb called the multiplex PCR reads again in MiXCR, with one record for every CDR3 protein. Of some 99,000 distinct CDR3 sequences listed, less than 30% were seen once; the top ten hold about a third. This TCR came from a human donor with low-grade glioma or glioblastoma, undergoing nonglioma brain surgery, or in good health (not recorded which). The specimen was glioma tissue, nonneoplastic brain tissue, or PBMCs (not recorded which).

CDR3 amino acids: CASSIDRGRFYF. For the CDR3, the DNA is TGTGCCAGCAGTATCGACAGGGGCCGGTTCTATTTC. This rearrangement joins TRBV7-9 to TRBJ2-4; 8 positions agree with TRBD1. The V gene's germline CDR1 is SEHNR and CDR2 FQNEAQ (reference sequence). The CDR3 consists of 12 residues. The full variable domain, its missing parts supplied by reference TRBV7-9 and TRBJ2-4, is DTGVSQNPRHKITKRGQNVTFRCDPISEHNRLYWYRQTLGQGPEFLTYFQNEAQLEKSRLLSDRFSAERPKGSFSTLEIQRTEQGDSAMYLCASSIDRGRFYFGAGTRLSVL.